This T cell receptor (beta chain) stems from a study of monozygotic twins with inflammatory bowel disease. A note on this clonotype: Antigen unknown.

Generation of cDNA took place in eight separate reactions per sample. Incorporation of UMIs carrying a 6-nucleotide sample barcode was performed by template switching. Two nested PCRs, roughly 16 and 10 cycles, amplified TCRalpha and TCRbeta cDNA. Reprocessing the 5' RACE reads, TCRdb reports a single entry for every CDR3 protein and omits DNA. This listing includes fewer than 550,000 distinct CDR3 sequences. Study-wide results and caveats: Researchers report that IBD patients shared fewer clonotypes with others than healthy twins, especially amid disease activity.

Sequencing was carried out using blood. This clonotype was sampled from a human donor with ulcerative colitis or Crohn's disease, or a healthy co-twin of an affected twin (not recorded which).

CDR3 sequence reads: CSAGPGVMYEQYF. The rearrangement links TRBV20-1 to TRBJ2-7; TCRdb selects TRBD1, and the lack of DNA leaves this call unchecked. The CDR3 has 13 residues. Germline CDR1 DFQATT, CDR2 SNEGSKA (reference sequence).